The T cell receptor beta chain described here comes from a study of T cells in Graves' hyperthyroidism and ophthalmopathy. Researchers barred patients who had uncontrolled infection, other autoimmune disease, pregnancy or lactation. Per germline, CDR1 DFQATT and CDR2 SNEGSKA (reference sequence). The CDR3 runs to 13 residues. This clonotype occurred many times. TCR beta CDR3 region amplification was performed from RNA transcripts. The study used the HTBI primer set for a first-round RT-PCR of the TCR CDR3. MiXCR, applied by TCRdb to the multiplex PCR reads, yields one record per CDR3 protein. The repertoire holds about 600,000 distinct CDR3 sequences, with over 12% as singletons.

The sample consisted of blood. The chain joins TRBV20-1 to TRBJ2-7; tentatively, D is TRBD1 (5 bases). The source is a woman between 18 and 29 years old with Graves' ophthalmopathy. The CDR3 spells CSSPGNVTYEQYF. The CDR3 region has the DNA TGCAGCAGTCCAGGGAACGTGACCTACGAGCAGTACTTC.